A single sample is the source of the 21 T cell receptor beta chains below, sequenced in a study of CD8 T cells in Susac syndrome. Reverse transcription of roughly 0.5 to 1 ug RNA was performed with random hexamers. TCRdb called the immunoSEQ multiplex PCR reads again in MiXCR, with one record for every CDR3 protein. The data hold roughly 150,000 distinct CDR3 sequences, with approximately 95% observed a single time. Material for sequencing was CD8+ T cells from PBMCs. The receptors shown here come from a human donor with Susac syndrome.

This clonotype was observed a single time. The genes are TRBV20-1 and TRBJ2-7; TRBD2 agrees at 9 bases. CDR1 is DFQATT and CDR2 is SNEGSKA in the germline V gene (reference sequence). The CDR3 loop spans 15 amino acids. After removal of 0 bases from V and 2 bases from J, the junction contained 5 bases not matched to a gene. The CDR3 coding sequence is TGCAGTGCTAGAGAGGCTAGCGGGGTGACCTACGAGCAGTACTTC. As protein: CSAREASGVTYEQYF.

This rearrangement joins TRBV27 to TRBJ2-7; 7 bases map to TRBD1. Germline assignment: CDR1 MNHEY and CDR2 SMNVEV (reference sequence). The CDR3 length is 14 residues. Trimming at V came to 5 bases and at J to 3 bases, leaving 7 bases not matched to a gene. The CDR3 DNA follows: TGTGCCAGCAGTCACGGACAGGCGAACTACGAGCAGTACTTC. Its protein product is CASSHGQANYEQYF.

V is TRBV3-1 and J is TRBJ1-5; no firm D call. Trimming took off 4 bases at V and 3 bases at J, with 7 bases between the two ends. Germline values: CDR1 LGHDT, CDR2 YNNKEL (reference sequence). The CDR3 has 13 residues. DNA for the CDR3: TGTGCCAGCAGCCCGGTCCCCAATCAGCCCCAGCATTTT. This encodes CASSPVPNQPQHF.

The J gene is TRBJ1-2, the V gene TRBV27, with D tentatively TRBD1 (5 bases). V gave up 3 bases and J gave up 2 bases, with 10 bases separating them. The germline CDR1 and CDR2 sequences are MNHEY and SMNVEV (reference sequence). This CDR3 spans 14 amino acids. This chain's CDR3 is CASSFGGTNYGYTF. CDR3 in DNA: TGTGCCAGCAGTTTTGGGGGGACCAACTATGGCTACACCTTC.

V usage is TRBV14 and J usage is TRBJ1-5; D perhaps matches TRBD1 (5 bases). The germline V gene encodes CDR1 SGHDN and CDR2 FVKESK. The CDR3 length is 18 residues. The V and J ends lost 4 bases and 3 bases respectively, with 22 bases between them. CDR3 sequence reads: CASSPRWGETATNQPQHF. DNA of the CDR3: TGTGCCAGCAGCCCAAGATGGGGCGAGACAGCTACCAATCAGCCCCAGCATTTT.

The chain uses TRBV29-1 and TRBJ2-2, with TRBD2 matching over 9 bases. The V and J ends lost 3 bases and 6 bases, in that order; junction bases with no gene match: 8. This CDR3 has 15 residues. CDR1 and CDR2 from the germline V gene are SQVTM and ANQGSEA. The CDR3 here is CSVEASGTPAGELFF. CDR3 nucleotide sequence: TGCAGCGTTGAGGCTAGCGGGACCCCCGCCGGGGAGCTGTTTTTT.

The rearrangement joins TRBV2 to TRBJ2-5; tentatively, D is TRBD1 (6 bases). Germline CDR1 SNHLY, CDR2 FYNNEI. V dropped 7 bases and J dropped 5 bases, with 20 bases sitting between them. The length of the CDR3 is 15 residues. The chain's CDR3 is CASTQGQGSVETQYF. CDR3 DNA sequence: TGTGCCAGCACCCAGGGGCAGGGTAGTGTGGAGACCCAGTACTTC.

In its sample, this clonotype was seen once. This rearrangement joins TRBV28 to TRBJ1-4; D is possibly TRBD1 (5 bases). The CDR3 length is 16 residues. Trimming took off 1 base at V and 0 bases at J, with 9 bases between the two ends. CDR1 is MDHEN and CDR2 is SYDVKM in the germline V gene. The CDR3 DNA reads as TGTGCCAGCAGTTTATATCTGGGGGCAACTAATGAAAAACTGTTTTTT. Amino acids: CASSLYLGATNEKLFF.

The chain recombines TRBV28 with TRBJ2-1; 9 bases agree with TRBD2. Per germline, CDR1 MDHEN and CDR2 SYDVKM. V dropped 6 bases and J dropped 8; count of bases not matched to a gene: 14. This CDR3 contains 16 residues. The CDR3 nucleotides are TGTGCCAGCAGCCCTCGGGATGCGGGAGGGAAAGATGAGCAGTTCTTC. Translating it yields CASSPRDAGGKDEQFF. Together with reference TRBV28 and TRBJ2-1, the CDR3 gives the full variable domain: DVKVTQSSRYLVKRTGEKVFLECVQDMDHENMFWYRQDPGLGLRLIYFSYDVKMKEKGDIPEGYSVSREKKERFSLILESASTNQTSMYLCASSPRDAGGKDEQFFGPGTRLTVL.

The CDR3 DNA follows: TGCAGCGTTGGACAGGGGTTAATGGGAGATACGCAGTATTTT. This encodes CSVGQGLMGDTQYF. The rearrangement joins TRBV29-1 to TRBJ2-3, with 8 bases identical to TRBD1. Germline CDR1 and CDR2: SQVTM and ANQGSEA. The CDR3 has 14 amino acids. V lost 4 bases, J lost 5 bases, and 8 bases stayed unmatched.

This clonotype was recorded once. This chain links TRBV29-1 with TRBJ2-7; D is unclear. The ends were cut back, 4 bases at V and 1 base at J, with 8 bases in the middle. Germline V gene data show CDR1 as SQVTM and CDR2 as ANQGSEA. The CDR3 consists of 12 residues. CDR3 in amino acids: CSVAFQSYEQYF. For the CDR3, the DNA is TGCAGCGTTGCATTCCAGTCCTACGAGCAGTACTTC.

The chain recombines TRBV13 with TRBJ1-1, with no clear D. The CDR3 consists of 13 residues. CDR1 and CDR2 from the germline V gene are PRHDT and FYEKMQ (reference sequence). V lost 5 bases and J 6 bases, leaving 13 bases between the germline ends. The CDR3: CASSPPTSAEAFF. CDR3 DNA sequence: TGTGCCAGCAGCCCCCCGACGTCCGCTGAAGCTTTCTTT.

The rearrangement joins TRBV7-3 to TRBJ2-1, with a possible D match to TRBD2 (6 bases). The V gene's germline CDR1 is SGHTA and CDR2 FQGTGA. The CDR3 spans 14 residues. V was clipped by 2 bases and J by 7 bases, with 12 bases between them. The CDR3 is CASSLYGSGNEQFF. The CDR3 bases are TGTGCCAGCAGCTTATACGGGAGTGGTAATGAGCAGTTCTTC.

The chain is built from TRBV27 and TRBJ2-5; D possibly uses TRBD1 or TRBD2 (6 bases each). CDR3 length: 14 residues. The germline V gene has CDR1 MNHEY and CDR2 SMNVEV (reference sequence). Trimming removed 1 base from V and 5 bases from J, with 11 bases in between. This CDR3 reads CASSLWGAGETQYF. CDR3 coding DNA: TGTGCCAGCAGTTTATGGGGGGCTGGCGAGACCCAGTACTTC.

This chain links TRBV29-1 with TRBJ2-1; D uncertain. CDR1 and CDR2 from the germline V gene are SQVTM and ANQGSEA. The CDR3 extends over 15 amino acids. The V and J ends lost 4 bases and 8 bases respectively, with 21 bases between them. The CDR3 region is CSVVSSNRIHHEQFF. CDR3 DNA: TGCAGCGTTGTATCCTCGAACCGGATACATCATGAGCAGTTCTTC.

The chain employs TRBV28 and TRBJ2-5; the D gene is possibly TRBD1 (5 bases). V was shortened by 4 bases and J by 3 bases, with 12 bases between the two germline ends. CDR1 and CDR2 (germline): MDHEN, SYDVKM. The CDR3 has 14 residues. The CDR3 nucleotides are TGTGCCAGCAGTTCAAAGGACAAAGAAGAGACCCAGTACTTC. Its protein product is CASSSKDKEETQYF.

The chain has TRBV20-1 and TRBJ2-5; maybe TRBD2 (5 bases). CDR3 length: 16 residues. Trimming took off 2 bases at V and 1 base at J, with 17 bases between the two ends. The germline V gene has CDR1 DFQATT and CDR2 SNEGSKA (reference sequence). CDR3 DNA: TGCAGTGCTAGACAAACACCCAGAGGGATCCAAGAGACCCAGTACTTC. Translated, it gives CSARQTPRGIQETQYF.

The V call is TRBV7-9, the J call TRBJ2-7; 10 bases line up with TRBD1. The ends lost 6 bases at V and 5 bases at J; junction bases unmatched: 4. Germline CDR1 reads SEHNR; CDR2 reads FQNEAQ (reference sequence). The CDR3 loop spans 13 amino acids. The CDR3 DNA reads TGTGCCAGCAGTAGGACAGGGGGTGACGAGCAGTACTTC. It yields the protein CASSRTGGDEQYF.

The rearrangement joins TRBV15 to TRBJ1-5, with 7 bases identical to TRBD1. The V segment lost 1 base and the J segment 10 bases; nucleotides outside the gene matches: 10. Germline CDR1 LNHNV, CDR2 YYDKDF (reference sequence). This CDR3 has 15 amino acids. CDR3 residues: CATSRADTGVEPQHF. The CDR3 DNA reads as TGTGCCACCAGCAGAGCCGACACAGGGGTGGAACCCCAGCATTTT.

V gene TRBV9 combines with J gene TRBJ1-3; no firm D call. Germline CDR1 and CDR2: SGDLS and YYNGEE. The CDR3 contains 14 residues. With 0 bases removed from V and 3 bases from J, the gap between germline ends came to 7 bases. CDR3 coding DNA: TGTGCCAGCAGCGTAGTGGCAAATGGAAACACCATATATTTT. Translating it yields CASSVVANGNTIYF.

This chain uses TRBV29-1 with TRBJ2-7, with 10 bases that match TRBD2. This CDR3 is 15 amino acids long. After removal of 5 bases from V and 0 bases from J, the junction contained 7 bases not matched to a gene. CDR1 and CDR2 (germline): SQVTM, ANQGSEA. In DNA form, the CDR3 reads TGCAGCGTTAGGCTAGCGGGGGCTTTCTCCTACGAGCAGTACTTC. It yields the protein CSVRLAGAFSYEQYF.